Listed below are T cell receptor beta chains from one sample, sequenced in a study of shared clonotypes between healthy human individuals. Sequencing used immunoSEQ multiplex PCR; TCRdb keeps in-frame clones, though not all of them. The repertoire holds fewer than 200,000 clones, around 63% seen once, with 10% in the top ten. The sample was memory CD4+ T cells sorted from blood. Every receptor here comes from a man aged 30-40 years in good health. The CDR3 runs from the conserved cysteine through the conserved F or W. A D gene is named only where the DNA matches it firmly. Only part of the rows carry a size: once, few, many, or a class if the clone is expanded.

d_gene	v_gene	abundance	CDR3aa
-	TRBV7-2	-	CASSPDSGGAGNTIYF
TRBD2	TRBV19	few	CASSAVAGGPVVLNEQFF
-	TRBV6-5	few	CASSYSTGRGGYTF
TRBD2	TRBV5-6	-	CASSLVVSGRYNEQFF
TRBD1	TRBV18	-	CASSQGARTDTQYF
-	TRBV5-4	-	CASSLAGDWSTEAFF
-	TRBV20-1	-	CSARSLGGYTF
-	TRBV7-2	-	CASSSTGSFGYTF
TRBD2	TRBV18	-	CASSPQREAWYNEQFF
-	TRBV5-1	few	CASSPTLTGSTDTQYF
TRBD1	TRBV5-4	-	CASSLGQGQEYGYTF
TRBD2	TRBV27	-	CASSLGWLAGYNEQFF
TRBD2	TRBV27	-	CASSLTSGSMDEQFF
TRBD1	TRBV6-1	-	CASSRYRGRDQPQHF
TRBD1	TRBV6-1	few	CASSPGTGLRETQYF
TRBD2	TRBV9	-	CASSAFGAGVGNNEQFF
TRBD2	TRBV9	-	CASSVRLAGGNTGELFF
-	TRBV11-2	-	CASSLAILSYEQYF
-	TRBV11-2	-	CASSRITSYNEQFF
-	TRBV12-5	-	CASGFTRDPSSYNEQFF
-	TRBV7-9	-	CASTRDVENGYTF
-	TRBV7-2	once	CASSFRTWQPQHF
-	TRBV4-3	-	CASSQDAYTGELFF
-	TRBV5-4	-	CASSERRFADTQYF
-	TRBV13	-	CASSSTRDSSTDTQYF
TRBD2	TRBV25-1	-	CASSLSSGTNEQYF
TRBD1	TRBV2	few	CASSTFRDRGHNEQFF
-	TRBV11-1	-	CASSDNARQGDTGELFF
TRBD1	TRBV28	-	CASSIPGQGQTEAFF
-	TRBV5-1	-	CASSPGLASYNEQFF
TRBD2	TRBV4-1	-	CASSSPGGNLYEQYF
TRBD2	TRBV7-9	few	CASSLGLAGIQETQYF
TRBD1	TRBV11-3	-	CASSRTGSSYEQYF